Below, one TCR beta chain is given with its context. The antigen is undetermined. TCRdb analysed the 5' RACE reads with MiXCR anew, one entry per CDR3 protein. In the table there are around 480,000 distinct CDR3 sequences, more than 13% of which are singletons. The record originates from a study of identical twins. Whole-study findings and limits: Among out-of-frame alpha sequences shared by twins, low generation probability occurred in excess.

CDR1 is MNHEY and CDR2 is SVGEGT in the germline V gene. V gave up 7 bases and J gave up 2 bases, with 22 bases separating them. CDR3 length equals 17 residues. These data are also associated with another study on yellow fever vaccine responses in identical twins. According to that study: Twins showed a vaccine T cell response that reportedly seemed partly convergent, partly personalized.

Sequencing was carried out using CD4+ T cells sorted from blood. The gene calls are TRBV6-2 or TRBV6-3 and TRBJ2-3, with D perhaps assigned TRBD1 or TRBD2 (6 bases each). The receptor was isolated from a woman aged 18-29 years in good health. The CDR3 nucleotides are TGTGCCAGCACGGCGGGACACGAGGTGGGAAACACAGATACGCAGTATTTT. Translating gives CASTAGHEVGNTDTQYF.